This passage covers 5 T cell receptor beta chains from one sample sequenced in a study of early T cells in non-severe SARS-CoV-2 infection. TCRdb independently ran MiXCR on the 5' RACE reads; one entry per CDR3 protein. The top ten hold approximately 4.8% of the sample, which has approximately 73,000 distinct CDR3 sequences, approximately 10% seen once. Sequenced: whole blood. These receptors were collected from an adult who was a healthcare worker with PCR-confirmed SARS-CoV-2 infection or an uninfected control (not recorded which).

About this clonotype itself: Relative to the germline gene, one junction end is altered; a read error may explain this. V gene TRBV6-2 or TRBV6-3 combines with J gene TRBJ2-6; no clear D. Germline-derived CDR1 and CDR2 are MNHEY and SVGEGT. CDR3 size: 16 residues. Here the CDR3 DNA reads TGTACCAGCAACCGAGGACCCAACTCTGGGGCCAACGTCCTGACTTTC. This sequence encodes CTSNRGPNSGANVLTF.

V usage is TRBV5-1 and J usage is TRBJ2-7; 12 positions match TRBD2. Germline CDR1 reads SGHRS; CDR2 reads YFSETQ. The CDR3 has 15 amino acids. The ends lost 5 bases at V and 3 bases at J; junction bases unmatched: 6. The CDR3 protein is CASREGLAGIYEQYF. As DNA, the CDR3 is TGCGCCAGCAGAGAAGGACTAGCGGGGATCTACGAGCAGTACTTC.

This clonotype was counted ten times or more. The DNA of the CDR3 is TGCGCCAGCAGTTTGAATACGCCACAGGGGTTAGGTTCACCCCTCCACTTT. Its protein is CASSLNTPQGLGSPLHF. The V call is TRBV5-1, the J call TRBJ1-6; 7 nucleotides match TRBD1. V lost 5 bases to trimming and J lost 9 bases; unmatched junction nucleotides: 17. The CDR3 runs to 17 residues. The germline CDR1 and CDR2 sequences are SGHRS and YFSETQ.

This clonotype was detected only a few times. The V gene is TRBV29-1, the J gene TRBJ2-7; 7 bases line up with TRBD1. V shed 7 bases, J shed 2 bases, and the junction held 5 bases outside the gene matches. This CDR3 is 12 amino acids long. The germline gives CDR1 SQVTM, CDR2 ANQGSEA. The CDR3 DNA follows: TGCAGCGCTCGACAGGGAGCCTACGAGCAGTACTTC. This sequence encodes CSARQGAYEQYF.

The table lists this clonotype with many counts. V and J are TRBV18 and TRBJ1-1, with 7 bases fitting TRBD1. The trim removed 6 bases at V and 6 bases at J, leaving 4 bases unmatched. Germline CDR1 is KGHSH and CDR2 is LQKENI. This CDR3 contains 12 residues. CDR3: CASSRQGAEAFF. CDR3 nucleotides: TGTGCCAGCTCGCGCCAGGGGGCTGAAGCTTTCTTT.